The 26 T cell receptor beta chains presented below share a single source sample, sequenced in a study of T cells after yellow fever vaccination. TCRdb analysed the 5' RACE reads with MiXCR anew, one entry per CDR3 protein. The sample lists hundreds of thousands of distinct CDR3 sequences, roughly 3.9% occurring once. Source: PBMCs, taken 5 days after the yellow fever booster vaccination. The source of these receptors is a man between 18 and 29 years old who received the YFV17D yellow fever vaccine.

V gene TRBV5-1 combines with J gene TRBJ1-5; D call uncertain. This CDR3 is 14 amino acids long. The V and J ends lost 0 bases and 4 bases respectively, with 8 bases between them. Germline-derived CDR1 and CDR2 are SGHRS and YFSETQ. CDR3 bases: TGCGCCAGCAGCTTGGGAGGTCAGAATCAGCCCCAGCATTTT. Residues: CASSLGGQNQPQHF.

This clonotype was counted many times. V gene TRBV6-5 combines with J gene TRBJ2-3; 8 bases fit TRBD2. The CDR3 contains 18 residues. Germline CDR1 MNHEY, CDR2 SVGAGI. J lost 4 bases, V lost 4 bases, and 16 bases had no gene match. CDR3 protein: CASSSPLRSGGGPDTQYF. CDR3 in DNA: TGTGCCAGCAGTTCCCCCCTCAGGAGCGGGGGAGGTCCAGATACGCAGTATTTT.

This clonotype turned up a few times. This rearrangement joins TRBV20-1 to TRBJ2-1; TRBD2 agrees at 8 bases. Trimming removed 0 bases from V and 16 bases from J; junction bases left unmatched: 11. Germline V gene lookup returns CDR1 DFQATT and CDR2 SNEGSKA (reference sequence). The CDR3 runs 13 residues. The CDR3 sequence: CSARDMTGGLLFF. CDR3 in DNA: TGCAGTGCTAGAGATATGACGGGGGGGCTATTATTCTTC.

The CDR3 loop is CASSYAGVGYGYTF. The CDR3 DNA sequence: TGTGCCAGCAGTTATGCAGGGGTCGGCTATGGCTACACCTTC. This rearrangement joins TRBV6-5 to TRBJ1-2; weak D call: TRBD1 (6 bases). CDR3 length: 14 amino acids. V was trimmed by 3 bases and J by 4 bases, leaving 12 bases between them. Germline CDR1 reads MNHEY; CDR2 reads SVGAGI.

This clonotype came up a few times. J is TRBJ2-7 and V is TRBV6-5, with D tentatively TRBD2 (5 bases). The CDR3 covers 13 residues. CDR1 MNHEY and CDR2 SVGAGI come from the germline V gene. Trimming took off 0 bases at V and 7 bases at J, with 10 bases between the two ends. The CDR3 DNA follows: TGTGCCAGCAGTTACTCCCGGACGGGGGAGCAGTACGTC. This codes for CASSYSRTGEQYV.

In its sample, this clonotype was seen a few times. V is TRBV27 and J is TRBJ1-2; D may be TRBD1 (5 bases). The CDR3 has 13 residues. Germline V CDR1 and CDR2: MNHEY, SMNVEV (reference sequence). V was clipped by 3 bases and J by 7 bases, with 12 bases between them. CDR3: CASSFRGIGGYTF. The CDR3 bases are TGTGCCAGCAGTTTTCGGGGCATCGGTGGCTACACCTTC.

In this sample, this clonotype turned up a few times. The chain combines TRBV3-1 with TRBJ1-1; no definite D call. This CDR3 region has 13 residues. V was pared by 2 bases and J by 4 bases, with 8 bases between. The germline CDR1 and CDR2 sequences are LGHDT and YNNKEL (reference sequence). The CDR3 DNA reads TGTGCCAGCAGCCAATCACTAGGCACTGAAGCTTTCTTT. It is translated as CASSQSLGTEAFF.

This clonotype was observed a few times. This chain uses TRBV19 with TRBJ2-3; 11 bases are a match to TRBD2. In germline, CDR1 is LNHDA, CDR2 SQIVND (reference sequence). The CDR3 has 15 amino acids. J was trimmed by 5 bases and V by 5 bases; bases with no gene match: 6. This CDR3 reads CASSRGLAGGDTQYF. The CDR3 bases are TGTGCCAGTAGTCGTGGACTAGCGGGTGGAGATACGCAGTATTTT. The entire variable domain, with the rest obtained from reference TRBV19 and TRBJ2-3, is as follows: DGGITQSPKYLFRKEGQNVTLSCEQNLNHDAMYWYRQDPGQGLRLIYYSQIVNDFQKGDIAEGYSVSREKKESFPLTVTSAQKNPTAFYLCASSRGLAGGDTQYFGPGTRLTVL.

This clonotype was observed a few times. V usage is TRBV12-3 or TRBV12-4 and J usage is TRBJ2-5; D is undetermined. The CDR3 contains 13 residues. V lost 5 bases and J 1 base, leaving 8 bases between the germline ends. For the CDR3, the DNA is TGTGCCAGCAGTCCACGGATCCAAGAGACCCAGTACTTC. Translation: CASSPRIQETQYF.

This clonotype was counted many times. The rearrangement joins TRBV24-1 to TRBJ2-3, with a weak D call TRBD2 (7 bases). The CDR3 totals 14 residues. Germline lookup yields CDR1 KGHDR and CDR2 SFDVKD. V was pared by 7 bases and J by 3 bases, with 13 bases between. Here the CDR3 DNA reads TGTGCCACCAGGGGGGGAGGGGGAACAGATACGCAGTATTTT. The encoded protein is CATRGGGGTDTQYF.

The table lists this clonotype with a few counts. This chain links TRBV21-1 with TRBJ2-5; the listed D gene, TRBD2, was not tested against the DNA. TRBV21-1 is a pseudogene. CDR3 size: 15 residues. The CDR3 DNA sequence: TGTGCCAGCAGCGCGGAAACTAGGGCCCAAGAGACCCAGTACTTC. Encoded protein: CASSAETRAQETQYF.

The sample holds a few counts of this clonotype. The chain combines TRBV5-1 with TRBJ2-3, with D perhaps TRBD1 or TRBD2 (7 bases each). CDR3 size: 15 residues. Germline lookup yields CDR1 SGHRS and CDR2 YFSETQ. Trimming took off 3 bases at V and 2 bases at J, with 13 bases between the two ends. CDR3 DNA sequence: TGCGCCAGCAGCTCGGGGGGACAGCTCACAGATACGCAGTATTTT. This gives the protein CASSSGGQLTDTQYF.

CDR3 protein: CASSQEERGWNEQFF. CDR3 DNA: TGTGCCAGCAGCCAAGAAGAAAGGGGTTGGAATGAGCAGTTCTTC. This chain uses TRBV14 with TRBJ2-1; tentative D call: TRBD1 (5 bases). This CDR3 is built from 15 residues. Deletions cut 0 bases from V and 7 bases from J, with 13 bases between. Germline CDR1 SGHDN, CDR2 FVKESK.

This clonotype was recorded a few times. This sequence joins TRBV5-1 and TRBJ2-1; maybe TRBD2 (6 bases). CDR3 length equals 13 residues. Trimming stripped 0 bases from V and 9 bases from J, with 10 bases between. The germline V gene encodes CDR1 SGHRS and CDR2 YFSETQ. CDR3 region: CASSLVGGFEQFF. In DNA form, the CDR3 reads TGCGCCAGCAGCTTGGTGGGGGGTTTTGAGCAGTTCTTC.

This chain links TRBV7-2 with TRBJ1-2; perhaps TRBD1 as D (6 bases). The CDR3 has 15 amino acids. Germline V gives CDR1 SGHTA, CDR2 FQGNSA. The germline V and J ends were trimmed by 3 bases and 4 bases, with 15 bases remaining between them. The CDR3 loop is CASSFAGALAYGYTF. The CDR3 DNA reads TGTGCCAGCAGCTTCGCGGGGGCGCTTGCCTATGGCTACACCTTC.

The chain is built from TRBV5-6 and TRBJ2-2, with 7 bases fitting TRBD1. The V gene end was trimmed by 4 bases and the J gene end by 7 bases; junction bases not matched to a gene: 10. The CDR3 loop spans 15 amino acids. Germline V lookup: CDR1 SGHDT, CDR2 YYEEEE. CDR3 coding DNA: TGTGCCAGCAGCGGACAGGCGGCGCAGGTCGGGGAGCTGTTTTTT. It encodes CASSGQAAQVGELFF.

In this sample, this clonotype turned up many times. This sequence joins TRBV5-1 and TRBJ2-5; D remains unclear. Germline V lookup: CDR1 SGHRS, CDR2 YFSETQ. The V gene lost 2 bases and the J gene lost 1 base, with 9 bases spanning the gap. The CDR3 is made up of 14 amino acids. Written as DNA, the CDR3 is TGCGCCAGCAGCTTCCGGGTCCTCCAAGAGACCCAGTACTTC. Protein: CASSFRVLQETQYF.

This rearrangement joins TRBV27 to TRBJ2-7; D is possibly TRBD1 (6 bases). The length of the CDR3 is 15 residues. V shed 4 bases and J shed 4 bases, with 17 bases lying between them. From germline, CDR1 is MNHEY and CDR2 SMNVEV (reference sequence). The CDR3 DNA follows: TGTGCCAGCAGTTACGACTTTGGGGGCTGGTACGAGCAGTACTTC. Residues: CASSYDFGGWYEQYF.

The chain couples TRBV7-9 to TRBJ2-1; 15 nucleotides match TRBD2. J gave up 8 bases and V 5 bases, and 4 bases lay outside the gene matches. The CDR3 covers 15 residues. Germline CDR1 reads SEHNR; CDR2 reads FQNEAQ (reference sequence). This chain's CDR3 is CASSRTSGGADEQFF. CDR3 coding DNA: TGTGCCAGCAGCAGGACTAGCGGGGGGGCCGATGAGCAGTTCTTC.

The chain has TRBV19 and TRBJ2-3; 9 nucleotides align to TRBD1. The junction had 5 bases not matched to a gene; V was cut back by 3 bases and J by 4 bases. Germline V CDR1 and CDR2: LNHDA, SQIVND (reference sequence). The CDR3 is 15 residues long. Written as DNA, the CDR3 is TGTGCCAGTAGTATCGGGACAGGGTGGGCAGATACGCAGTATTTT. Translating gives CASSIGTGWADTQYF.

CDR3 DNA: TGTGCCGGGCAGGGGGTAGGAGAGACCCAGTACTTC. This encodes CAGQGVGETQYF. The chain joins TRBV6-2 or TRBV6-3 to TRBJ2-5; TRBD1 aligns across 7 bases. The CDR3 totals 12 residues. The germline V gene has CDR1 MNHEY and CDR2 SVGEGT. J was trimmed by 4 bases and V by 11 bases; bases with no gene match: 7.

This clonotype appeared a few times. DNA for the CDR3: TGTGCCAGCAGCCCGAGCGGGGACCATGACATTCAGTACTTC. Its protein is CASSPSGDHDIQYF. J is TRBJ2-4 and V is TRBV5-4, with 7 positions matching TRBD2. The germline V gene encodes CDR1 SGHNT and CDR2 YYREEE (reference sequence). Losses at the gene ends were 4 bases for V and 8 bases for J; bases not matched to a gene: 9. CDR3 length: 14 residues.

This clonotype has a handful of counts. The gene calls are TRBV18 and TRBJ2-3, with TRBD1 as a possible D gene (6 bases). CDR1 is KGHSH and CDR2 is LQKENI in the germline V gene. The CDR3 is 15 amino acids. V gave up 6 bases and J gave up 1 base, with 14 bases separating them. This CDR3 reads CASSFGQPGTDTQYF. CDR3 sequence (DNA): TGTGCCAGCTCCTTCGGACAGCCCGGCACAGATACGCAGTATTTT.

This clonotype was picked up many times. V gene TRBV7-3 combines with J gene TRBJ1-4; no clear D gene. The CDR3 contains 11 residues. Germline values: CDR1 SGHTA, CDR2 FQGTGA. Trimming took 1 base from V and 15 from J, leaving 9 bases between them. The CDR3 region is CASSLIGRMFF. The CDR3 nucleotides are TGTGCCAGCAGCTTAATAGGTCGTATGTTTTTT. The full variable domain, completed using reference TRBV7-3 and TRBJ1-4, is GAGVSQTPSNKVTEKGKYVELRCDPISGHTALYWYRQSLGQGPEFLIYFQGTGAADDSGLPNDRFFAVRPEGSVSTLKIQRTERGDSAVYLCASSLIGRMFFGSGTQLSVL.

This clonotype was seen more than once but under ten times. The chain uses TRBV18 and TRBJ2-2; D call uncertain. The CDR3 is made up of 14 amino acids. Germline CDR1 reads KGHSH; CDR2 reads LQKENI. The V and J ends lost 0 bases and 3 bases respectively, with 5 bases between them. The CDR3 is CASSPPKDTGELFF. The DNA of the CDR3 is TGTGCCAGCTCACCACCGAAGGACACCGGGGAGCTGTTTTTT.

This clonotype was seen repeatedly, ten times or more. This CDR3 is CASSLESDGRGLVNEQFF. Written as DNA, the CDR3 is TGTGCCAGCAGCTTAGAGTCCGACGGAAGGGGGTTAGTGAATGAGCAGTTCTTC. This chain connects TRBV7-2 to TRBJ2-1, with D maybe TRBD1 (6 bases). This CDR3 is 18 amino acids long. Trimming left V 1 base short and J 7 bases short, with 23 bases between. Germline loops: CDR1 SGHTA, CDR2 FQGNSA.